The 14 T cell receptor beta chains below all came from one sample that was sequenced in a study of beta chain features in type 1 diabetes. Expressed TCRB transcripts were sequenced after all isolated RNA was converted to cDNA. Assay: immunoSEQ multiplex PCR; the TCRdb copy retains only in-frame clones and omits some. The table lists fewer than 500,000 clones, roughly 14% of them singletons. Source material: naive CD4+ T cells from blood. These receptors all stem from a man between 25 and 39 years old in good health.

This sequence joins TRBV2 and TRBJ1-6; D ambiguous. The CDR3 runs 13 residues. Germline CDR1 and CDR2: SNHLY and FYNNEI. The ends were cut back, 7 bases at V and 6 bases at J, with 10 bases in the middle. CDR3 DNA sequence: TGTGCCAGCATAAACAGAGCTAATTCACCCCTCCACTTT. Residues: CASINRANSPLHF.

This clone was recorded a few times. This sequence joins TRBV7-3 and TRBJ2-5, with a possible D match to TRBD2 (7 bases). Trimming stripped 5 bases from V and 3 bases from J, with 16 bases between. The CDR3 contains 15 residues. Germline V gene sequence: CDR1 SGHTA, CDR2 FQGTGA. CDR3 loop: CASSPLEGGEETQYF. The CDR3 region has the DNA TGTGCCAGCAGCCCTCTAGAAGGGGGGGAAGAGACCCAGTACTTC.

V usage is TRBV10-2 and J usage is TRBJ2-3; possible D gene TRBD2, 5 bases. The CDR3 sequence is 14 residues long. CDR1 WSHSY and CDR2 SAAADI come from the germline V gene. V was trimmed by 5 bases and J by 2 bases, leaving 11 bases between them. CDR3 protein: CASSPSGPTDTQYF. CDR3 bases: TGCGCCAGCAGTCCGAGCGGACCCACAGATACGCAGTATTTT.

This clone was counted between two and nine times. The same CDR3 also results from other DNA sequences found in this sample. The chain links TRBV7-2 to TRBJ2-1, with TRBD1 identical over 8 bases. The V gene end was trimmed by 5 bases and the J gene end by 0 bases; junction bases not matched to a gene: 3. The CDR3 runs 15 residues. The germline gives CDR1 SGHTA, CDR2 FQGNSA. In DNA form, the CDR3 reads TGTGCCAGCAGCCCCGGACAGGGCTCCTACAATGAGCAGTTCTTC. It is translated as CASSPGQGSYNEQFF. The variable domain in full, completed from reference TRBV7-2 and TRBJ2-1, reads GAGVSQSPSNKVTEKGKDVELRCDPISGHTALYWYRQSLGQGLEFLIYFQGNSAPDKSGLPSDRFSAERTGGSVSTLTIQRTQQEDSAVYLCASSPGQGSYNEQFFGPGTRLTVL.

This clone was counted a few times. The CDR3 bases are TGTGCCAGTAGTATAGCCCAACTAGCGGGCGTCAATGAGCAGTTCTTC. It yields the protein CASSIAQLAGVNEQFF. This sequence joins TRBV19 and TRBJ2-1; 9 nucleotides agree with TRBD2. The CDR3 runs 16 residues. Germline V gene data show CDR1 as LNHDA and CDR2 as SQIVND (reference sequence). V lost 1 base and J lost 6; bases outside the gene matches: 7.

The J gene is TRBJ2-3, the V gene TRBV11-3; 12 bases are a match to TRBD2. The CDR3 contains 16 residues. After removal of 9 bases from V and 3 bases from J, the junction contained 10 bases not matched to a gene. Germline values: CDR1 SGHNT, CDR2 YENEEA. This CDR3 is CASSRRTSGETDTQYF. CDR3 in DNA: TGTGCCAGTTCCCGAAGGACTAGCGGGGAGACAGATACGCAGTATTTT.

This chain joins TRBV5-4 and TRBJ2-6; no definite D call. The CDR3 is 15 amino acids. Trimming removed 3 bases at V and 0 bases at J, with 7 bases between. Germline V gives CDR1 SGHNT, CDR2 YYREEE (reference sequence). CDR3 protein: CASSSKNSGANVLTF. Written as DNA, the CDR3 is TGTGCCAGCAGCTCAAAAAACTCTGGGGCCAACGTCCTGACTTTC.

The chain is built from TRBV6-1 and TRBJ2-7; maybe TRBD1 (6 bases). Germline CDR1 and CDR2: MNHNS and SASEGT. Trimming left V 5 bases short and J 9 bases short, with 11 bases between. The CDR3 totals 11 residues. CDR3 region: CASSSQGLQYV. CDR3 nucleotide sequence: TGTGCCAGCAGTTCACAGGGTTTGCAGTACGTC.

This clone was seen only a few times. V and J are TRBV30 and TRBJ2-1; a weak D match, TRBD2 (6 bases). V dropped 3 bases and J dropped 9 bases, with 12 bases sitting between them. CDR1 and CDR2 from the germline V gene are GTSNPN and SVGIG (reference sequence). The CDR3 runs 12 residues. CDR3 sequence reads: CAWSSGDPEQFF. The CDR3 nucleotides read TGTGCCTGGAGCTCGGGGGATCCTGAGCAGTTCTTC.

This clone was counted between two and nine times. The V gene is TRBV7-2, the J gene TRBJ1-1; 8 bases are shared with TRBD1. The V segment lost 4 bases and the J segment 1 base; nucleotides outside the gene matches: 2. The CDR3 sequence is 14 residues long. From germline, CDR1 is SGHTA and CDR2 FQGNSA. The CDR3 protein is CASSWTGKNTEAFF. The CDR3 region has the DNA TGTGCCAGCAGCTGGACAGGGAAGAACACTGAAGCTTTCTTT.

Only one count was recorded for this clone. The chain links TRBV13 to TRBJ1-5; 7 bases fit TRBD1. V lost 5 bases, J lost 3 bases, and 16 bases stayed unmatched. CDR3 length: 18 residues. The V gene's germline CDR1 is PRHDT and CDR2 FYEKMQ (reference sequence). CDR3 loop: CASSRRGARTGHNQPQHF. CDR3 sequence (DNA): TGTGCCAGCAGCAGAAGGGGTGCAAGGACAGGCCACAATCAGCCCCAGCATTTT.

V and J are TRBV7-7 and TRBJ1-1; D is unresolved. CDR3 length: 13 residues. Trimming cost V 1 base and J 2 bases, with 5 bases left between them. The germline gives CDR1 SSHAT, CDR2 FNYEAQ (reference sequence). The DNA of the CDR3 is TGTGCCAGCAGCTTAGTCGAAAACACTGAAGCTTTCTTT. It specifies CASSLVENTEAFF.

This clone was observed a handful of times. The rearrangement uses TRBV2 and TRBJ2-7, with 9 bases identical to TRBD1. The V gene end was trimmed by 6 bases and the J gene end by 2 bases; junction bases not matched to a gene: 5. Looked up from germline, CDR1 is SNHLY and CDR2 is FYNNEI. The CDR3 spans 14 residues. DNA for the CDR3: TGTGCCAGCAGGGCGGACAGGGGAGCCTACGAGCAGTACTTC. Translated: CASRADRGAYEQYF.

The DNA for the CDR3 is TGTGCCATCAGTACACGGACGGAAGAGACCCAGTACTTC. Protein: CAISTRTEETQYF. V and J are TRBV10-3 and TRBJ2-5; D is unclear. Trimming removed 5 bases from V and 3 bases from J, with 10 bases in between. There are 13 residues in the CDR3. Germline V gives CDR1 ENHRY, CDR2 SYGVKD.